This T cell receptor (beta chain) was captured by sequencing in a study of OX40 agonist ivuxolimab in advanced cancers. Study background: Patients in the trial were receiving intravenous ivuxolimab every 2 weeks, at doses of 0.01 to 10 mg/kg. A diagnosis of hepatocellular carcinoma, melanoma, renal cell or head and neck cancer was present in dose-escalation patients.

The ends lost 2 bases at V and 1 base at J; junction bases unmatched: 10. The CDR3 is 17 amino acids. Per germline, CDR1 SGDLS and CDR2 YYNGEE. TCRdb keeps only in-frame clones here, not all; method: immunoSEQ multiplex PCR. The data contain approximately 25,000 clones, under 90% of them singletons. Findings and caveats of the study: CD4+ and CD8+ blood T cells expanded clonally by week 6 at 0.1 to 3.0 mg/kg. More expanded clones were seen, on average, in CD8+ T cells than in CD4+.

On this clone itself: Its cognate antigen is unknown.

The chain joins TRBV9 to TRBJ2-3, with 7 bases that match TRBD2. Sample: CD4+ or CD8+ T cells sorted from blood, taken in a trial of the OX40 agonist ivuxolimab. The sequence was collected from an adult with an advanced solid tumor such as melanoma, head and neck, liver or kidney cancer. The CDR3 region is CASSVDPAGLRTDTQYF. CDR3 sequence (DNA): TGTGCCAGCAGCGTGGATCCCGCGGGACTACGCACAGATACGCAGTATTTT.